One and the same sample provided the 10 T cell receptor beta chains below, sequenced in a study of prognosis after radiotherapy for stage I lung cancer. Genomic DNA provided the template from which TCR beta CDR3 was amplified by two-round multiplex PCR. First-round PCR, the initial amplification, used primers specific to each TRBV and TRBJ gene. One entry per CDR3 protein, called by TCRdb with MiXCR from the multiplex PCR reads. Among about 17,000 distinct CDR3 sequences, 44% were seen once, and the ten largest hold about two fifths. The starting material was PBMCs, obtained before or after stereotactic body radiation therapy (not recorded which). All receptors derive from a donor at least 50 years old with non-small cell lung cancer.

The table lists this clonotype with many counts. Written as DNA, the CDR3 is TGTGCCATCAGTGAGGCGGGGGGTGACGAGCAGTACTTC. This sequence encodes CAISEAGGDEQYF. V usage is TRBV10-3 and J usage is TRBJ2-7; 8 bases agree with TRBD2. After removal of 2 bases from V and 5 bases from J, the junction contained 2 bases not matched to a gene. Germline V lookup: CDR1 ENHRY, CDR2 SYGVKD. The CDR3 runs to 13 residues.

In its sample, this clonotype was seen once. This sequence may be a read error, since a much larger clone differs from it by one base. V is TRBV7-3 and J is TRBJ2-5; 7 nucleotides agree with TRBD2. The CDR3 sequence is 13 residues long. The germline V gene encodes CDR1 SGHTA and CDR2 FQGTGA. The CDR3 DNA follows: TGTACCAGCAGCCGGGACTACCAAGAGGCCCAGTACTTC. It codes for CTSSRDYQEAQYF. The full variable domain, completed using reference TRBV7-3 and TRBJ2-5, is GAGVSQTPSNKVTEKGKYVELRCDPISGHTALYWYRQSLGQGPEFLIYFQGTGAADDSGLPNDRFFAVRPEGSVSTLKIQRTERGDSAVYLCTSSRDYQEAQYFGPGTRLLVL.

This clonotype was counted between two and nine times. A read error may explain this, as a much larger clone is one base away. The CDR3 nucleotides read TGTGCCAGCAGCCCATACATCGTTCTAGGTGAGACCCAGTACTTC. It translates to CASSPYIVLGETQYF. The rearrangement links TRBV11-2 to TRBJ2-5; no definite D call. The CDR3 totals 15 residues. V lost 5 bases to trimming and J lost 5 bases, with 18 bases between them. Germline V CDR1 and CDR2: SGHAT, FQNNGV.

This clonotype was counted ten times or more. The V call is TRBV27, the J call TRBJ2-2, with D uncertain. The germline V gene encodes CDR1 MNHEY and CDR2 SMNVEV (reference sequence). Trimming cost V 5 bases and J 0 bases, with 7 bases left between them. This CDR3 comprises 14 residues. The CDR3 DNA follows: TGTGCCAGCAGTCCCCACCCGAACACCGGGGAGCTGTTTTTT. Translated, it gives CASSPHPNTGELFF.

Comment on this clonotype: A junction boundary mismatches the germline segment, possibly from a read error. This sequence joins TRBV15 and TRBJ2-1; D uncertain. The germline CDR1 and CDR2 sequences are LNHNV and YYDKDF (reference sequence). There are 9 residues in the CDR3. The CDR3 spells CATSRGLLF. CDR3 nucleotide sequence: TGTGCCACCAGCAGAGGTTTGCTCTTC.

The genes are TRBV6-4 and TRBJ2-3; D may be TRBD2 (6 bases). The length of the CDR3 is 20 residues. Trimming removed 0 bases at V and 2 bases at J, with 24 bases between. Germline V gives CDR1 MRHNA, CDR2 SNTAGT. The CDR3 DNA reads as TGTGCCAGCAGTGACTCGACCGGGGGTGGCGACCCCTTCAACACAGATACGCAGTATTTT. The encoded protein is CASSDSTGGGDPFNTDTQYF.

This clonotype was recorded at least ten times. The rearrangement uses TRBV2 and TRBJ2-5; D not resolved. In germline, CDR1 is SNHLY, CDR2 FYNNEI. The CDR3 is made up of 14 amino acids. Trimming left V 5 bases short and J 2 bases short, with 12 bases between. The CDR3 spells CASSYIGMQETQYF. CDR3 DNA sequence: TGTGCCAGCAGTTACATAGGGATGCAAGAGACCCAGTACTTC.

The chain carries TRBV7-9 and TRBJ2-1; D perhaps matches TRBD2 (6 bases). The V and J ends lost 3 bases and 0 bases respectively, with 6 bases between them. Per germline, CDR1 SEHNR and CDR2 FQNEAQ (reference sequence). This CDR3 comprises 14 residues. Here the CDR3 DNA reads TGTGCCAGCAGCTTCGGGAGCTCCTACAATGAGCAGTTCTTC. Its translation is CASSFGSSYNEQFF. Combining the CDR3 with reference TRBV7-9 and TRBJ2-1 gives the whole variable domain DTGVSQNPRHKITKRGQNVTFRCDPISEHNRLYWYRQTLGQGPEFLTYFQNEAQLEKSRLLSDRFSAERPKGSFSTLEIQRTEQGDSAMYLCASSFGSSYNEQFFGPGTRLTVL.

This clonotype has ten or more counts. The chain joins TRBV7-3 to TRBJ2-1; TRBD2 agrees at 8 bases. Germline CDR1 SGHTA, CDR2 FQGTGA. V shed 5 bases, J shed 4 bases, and the junction held 7 bases outside the gene matches. The CDR3 totals 15 residues. CDR3 amino acids: CASSELAGVYNEQFF. CDR3 DNA sequence: TGTGCCAGCAGCGAGCTAGCGGGCGTATACAATGAGCAGTTCTTC.

This CDR3 is CASSLAAGGYYEQYF. CDR3 nucleotides: TGTGCCAGCAGCTTAGCAGCGGGAGGGTACTACGAGCAGTACTTC. The rearrangement links TRBV11-2 to TRBJ2-7; TRBD2 matches 10 bases. Germline CDR1 and CDR2: SGHAT and FQNNGV. With V trimmed by 1 base and J by 3 bases, 3 bases remained unmatched. The CDR3 sequence is 15 residues long.